This TCR beta chain was obtained from a study of a mutant IDH1 vaccine in newly diagnosed glioma. Study-level background: The initiation of vaccination occurred 4-6 weeks after radiotherapy alone, or with temozolomide cycles. The V12 visit happened in week 35, and the V13 visit happened in week 47. Study outcomes and limitations: Of the patients, 80% to 95% had vaccine-induced immune responses.

As to this clone: The target antigen is unknown.

The protocol was immunoSEQ multiplex PCR, while the TCRdb copy is restricted to in-frame clones and leaves out a portion. The sample yields tens of thousands of clones, 65% to 85% seen once. Sample time point: week 47, end of study. With topical imiquimod, each dose of the vaccine consisted of 300 ug of mutant IDH1 20-mer peptide. Eight vaccinations were given in weeks 1, 3, 5, 7, 11, 15, 19 and 23. The sequence was obtained from a woman aged 25 to 39 with glioma. Some clones in this sample may be carry-over from other donors' samples. Sequencing used PBMCs, obtained from a glioma patient whose treatment included an IDH1 peptide vaccine.

The CDR3 region has the DNA TGTGCCAGCAGCCCCGGGACAGGGAGGACCTTC. Protein sequence: CASSPGTGRTF. V usage is TRBV6-5 and J usage is TRBJ1-2, with 9 bases matching TRBD1. There are 11 residues in the CDR3. With V trimmed by 6 bases and J by 14 bases, 7 bases remained unmatched. CDR1 and CDR2 (germline): MNHEY, SVGAGI.